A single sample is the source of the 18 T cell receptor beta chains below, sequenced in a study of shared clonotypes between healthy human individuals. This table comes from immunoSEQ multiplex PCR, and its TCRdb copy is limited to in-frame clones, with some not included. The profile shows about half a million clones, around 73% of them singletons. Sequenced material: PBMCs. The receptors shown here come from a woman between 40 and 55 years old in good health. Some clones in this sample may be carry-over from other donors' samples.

The CDR3 sequence: CASSLEGRGLEGYTF. The CDR3 DNA reads as TGCGCCAGCAGCTTGGAGGGCAGGGGGCTTGAGGGCTACACCTTC. The gene calls are TRBV5-1 and TRBJ1-2; 8 bases are shared with TRBD1. CDR1 SGHRS and CDR2 YFSETQ come from the germline V gene. With 0 bases clipped from V and 8 bases from J, the junction kept 9 bases outside the gene matches. CDR3 length equals 15 residues.

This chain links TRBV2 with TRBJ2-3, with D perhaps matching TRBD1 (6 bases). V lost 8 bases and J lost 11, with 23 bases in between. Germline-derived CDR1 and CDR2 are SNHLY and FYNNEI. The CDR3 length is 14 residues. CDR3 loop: CASEDSPTPQGQYF. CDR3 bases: TGTGCCAGCGAGGACTCCCCCACCCCACAGGGGCAGTATTTT.

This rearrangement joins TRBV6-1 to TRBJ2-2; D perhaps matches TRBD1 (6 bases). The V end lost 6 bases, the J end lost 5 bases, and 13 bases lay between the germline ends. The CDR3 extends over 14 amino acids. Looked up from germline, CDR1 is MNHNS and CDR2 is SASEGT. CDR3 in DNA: TGTGCCAGCAGAGAGATCAGGGGAACCGGGGAGCTGTTTTTT. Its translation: CASREIRGTGELFF.

The CDR3 protein is CASSLSGTSGEQYF. The CDR3, as DNA: TGTGCCAGCAGTTTATCTGGAACTTCGGGAGAGCAGTACTTC. V and J are TRBV28 and TRBJ2-5; perhaps TRBD2 as D (6 bases). Germline V gene data show CDR1 as MDHEN and CDR2 as SYDVKM. V dropped 1 base and J dropped 11 bases, with 17 bases sitting between them. The CDR3 sequence is 14 residues long.

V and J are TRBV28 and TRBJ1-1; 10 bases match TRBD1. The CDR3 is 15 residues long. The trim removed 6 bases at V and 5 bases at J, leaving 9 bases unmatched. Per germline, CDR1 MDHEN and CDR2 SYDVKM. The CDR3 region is CASSRATGGDTEAFF. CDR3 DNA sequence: TGTGCCAGCAGCCGCGCGACAGGGGGCGATACTGAAGCTTTCTTT.

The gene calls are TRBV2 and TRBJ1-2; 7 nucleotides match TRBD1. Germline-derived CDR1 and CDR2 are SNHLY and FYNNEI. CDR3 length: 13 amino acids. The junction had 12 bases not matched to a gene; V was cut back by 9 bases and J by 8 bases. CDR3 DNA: TGTGCCAGTACGCGGGACAGCCCTGGGGGCTACACCTTC. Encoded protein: CASTRDSPGGYTF.

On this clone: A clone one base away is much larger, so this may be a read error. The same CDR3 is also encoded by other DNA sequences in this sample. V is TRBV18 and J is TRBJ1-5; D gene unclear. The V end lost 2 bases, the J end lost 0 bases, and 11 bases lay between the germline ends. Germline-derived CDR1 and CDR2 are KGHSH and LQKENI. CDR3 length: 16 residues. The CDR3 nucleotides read TGTGCCAGCTCACCAAGCGGGCAGAATAGCAATCAGCCCCAGCATTTT. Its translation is CASSPSGQNSNQPQHF.

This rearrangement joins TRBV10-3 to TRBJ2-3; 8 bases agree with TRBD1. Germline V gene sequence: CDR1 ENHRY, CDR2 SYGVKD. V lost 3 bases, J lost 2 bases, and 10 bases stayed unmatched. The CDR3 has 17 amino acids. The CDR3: CAISDRGTGLFTDTQYF. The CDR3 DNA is TGTGCCATCAGTGATAGGGGGACAGGCCTCTTCACAGATACGCAGTATTTT.

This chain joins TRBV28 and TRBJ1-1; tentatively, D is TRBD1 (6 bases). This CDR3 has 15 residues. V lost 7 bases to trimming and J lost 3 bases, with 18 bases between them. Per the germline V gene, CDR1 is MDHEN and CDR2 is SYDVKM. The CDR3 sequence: CASTQGGRMDTEAFF. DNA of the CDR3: TGTGCCAGCACGCAAGGGGGGCGGATGGACACTGAAGCTTTCTTT.

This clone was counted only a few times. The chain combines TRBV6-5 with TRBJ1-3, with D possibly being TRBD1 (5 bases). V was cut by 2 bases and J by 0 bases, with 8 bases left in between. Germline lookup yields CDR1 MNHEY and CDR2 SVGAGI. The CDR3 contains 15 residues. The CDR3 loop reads CASSYDSLSGNTIYF. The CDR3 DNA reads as TGTGCCAGCAGTTACGACAGCCTCTCTGGAAACACCATATATTTT.

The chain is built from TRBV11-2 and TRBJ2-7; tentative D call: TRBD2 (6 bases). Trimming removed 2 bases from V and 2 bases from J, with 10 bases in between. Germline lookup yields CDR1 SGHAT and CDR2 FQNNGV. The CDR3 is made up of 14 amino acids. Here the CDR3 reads CASSLYPSAYEQYF. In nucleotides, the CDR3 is TGTGCCAGCAGCTTATATCCTAGCGCCTACGAGCAGTACTTC. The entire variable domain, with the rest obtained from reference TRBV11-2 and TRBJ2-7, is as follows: EAGVAQSPRYKIIEKRQSVAFWCNPISGHATLYWYQQILGQGPKLLIQFQNNGVVDDSQLPKDRFSAERLKGVDSTLKIQPAKLEDSAVYLCASSLYPSAYEQYFGPGTRLTVT.

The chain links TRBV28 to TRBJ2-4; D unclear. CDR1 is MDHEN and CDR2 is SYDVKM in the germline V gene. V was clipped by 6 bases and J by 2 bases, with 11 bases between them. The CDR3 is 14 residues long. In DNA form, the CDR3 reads TGTGCCAGCAGCCAAGATAGGACCAAAAACATTCAGTACTTC. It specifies CASSQDRTKNIQYF. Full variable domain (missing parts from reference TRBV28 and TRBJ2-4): DVKVTQSSRYLVKRTGEKVFLECVQDMDHENMFWYRQDPGLGLRLIYFSYDVKMKEKGDIPEGYSVSREKKERFSLILESASTNQTSMYLCASSQDRTKNIQYFGAGTRLSVL.

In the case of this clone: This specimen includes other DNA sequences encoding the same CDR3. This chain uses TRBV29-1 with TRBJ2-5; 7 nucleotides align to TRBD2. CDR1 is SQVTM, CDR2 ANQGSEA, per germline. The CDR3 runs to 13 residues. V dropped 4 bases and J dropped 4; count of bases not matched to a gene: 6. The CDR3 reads CSVGGSSGETQYF. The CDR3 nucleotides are TGCAGCGTTGGCGGGAGTTCGGGAGAGACCCAGTACTTC. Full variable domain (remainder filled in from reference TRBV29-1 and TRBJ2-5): SAVISQKPSRDICQRGTSLTIQCQVDSQVTMMFWYRQQPGQSLTLIATANQGSEATYESGFVIDKFPISRPNLTFSTLTVSNMSPEDSSIYLCSVGGSSGETQYFGPGTRLLVL.

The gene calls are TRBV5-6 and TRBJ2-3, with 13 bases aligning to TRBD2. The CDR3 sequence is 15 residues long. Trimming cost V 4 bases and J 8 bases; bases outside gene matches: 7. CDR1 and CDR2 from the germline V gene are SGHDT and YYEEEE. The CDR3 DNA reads TGTGCCAGCAGCCTAGGACTAGCGGGAGATTCTACGCAGTATTTT. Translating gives CASSLGLAGDSTQYF.

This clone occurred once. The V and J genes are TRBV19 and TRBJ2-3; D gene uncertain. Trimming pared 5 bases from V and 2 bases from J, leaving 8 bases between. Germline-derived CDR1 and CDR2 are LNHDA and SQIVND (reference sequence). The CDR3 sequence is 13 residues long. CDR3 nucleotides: TGTGCCAGTAGTCCCCTAATCACAGATACGCAGTATTTT. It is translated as CASSPLITDTQYF.

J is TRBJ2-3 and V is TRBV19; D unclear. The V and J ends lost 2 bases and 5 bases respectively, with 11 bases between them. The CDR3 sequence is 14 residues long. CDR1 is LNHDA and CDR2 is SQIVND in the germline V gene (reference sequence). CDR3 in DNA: TGTGCCAGTAGTATACCCTTATCTAGAGATACGCAGTATTTT. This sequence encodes CASSIPLSRDTQYF.

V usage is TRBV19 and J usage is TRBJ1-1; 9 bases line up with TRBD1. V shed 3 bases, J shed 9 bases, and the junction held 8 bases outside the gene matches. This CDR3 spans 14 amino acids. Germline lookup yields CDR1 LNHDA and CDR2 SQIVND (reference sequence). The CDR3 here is CASSIGTGIAKAFF. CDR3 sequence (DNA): TGTGCCAGTAGTATCGGGACAGGGATCGCGAAAGCTTTCTTT.

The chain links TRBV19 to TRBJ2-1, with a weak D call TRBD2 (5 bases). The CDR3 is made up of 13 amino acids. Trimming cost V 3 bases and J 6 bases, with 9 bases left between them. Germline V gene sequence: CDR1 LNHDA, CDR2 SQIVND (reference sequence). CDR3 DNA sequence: TGTGCCAGTAGTATGGGAGACTTCAATGAGCAGTTCTTC. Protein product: CASSMGDFNEQFF. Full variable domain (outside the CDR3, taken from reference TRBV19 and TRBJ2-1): DGGITQSPKYLFRKEGQNVTLSCEQNLNHDAMYWYRQDPGQGLRLIYYSQIVNDFQKGDIAEGYSVSREKKESFPLTVTSAQKNPTAFYLCASSMGDFNEQFFGPGTRLTVL.